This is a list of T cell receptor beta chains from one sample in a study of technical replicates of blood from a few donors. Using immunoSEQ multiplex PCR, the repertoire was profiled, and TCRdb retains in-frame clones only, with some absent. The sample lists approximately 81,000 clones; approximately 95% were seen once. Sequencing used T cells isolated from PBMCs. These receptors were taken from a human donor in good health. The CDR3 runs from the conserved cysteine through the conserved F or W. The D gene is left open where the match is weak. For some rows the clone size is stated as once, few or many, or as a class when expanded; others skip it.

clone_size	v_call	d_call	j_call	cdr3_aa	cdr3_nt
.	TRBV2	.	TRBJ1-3	CASSEFRGTSGNTIYF	TGTGCCAGCAGTGAATTCCGGGGTACCTCTGGAAACACCATATATTTT
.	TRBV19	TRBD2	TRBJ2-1	CASRGTGTSGYNEQFF	TGTGCCAGTAGGGGAACCGGGACTAGCGGCTACAATGAGCAGTTCTTC
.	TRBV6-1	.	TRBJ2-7	CASSEGVAYEQYF	TGTGCCAGCAGTGAAGGAGTAGCCTACGAGCAGTACTTC
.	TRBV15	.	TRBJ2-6	CATSRDTRNSFSGANVLTF	TGTGCCACCAGCAGAGATACTAGGAATTCCTTCTCTGGGGCCAACGTCCTGACTTTC
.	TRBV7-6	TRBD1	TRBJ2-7	CASSPGTVSYEQYF	TGTGCCAGCAGCCCAGGGACAGTTTCCTACGAGCAGTACTTC
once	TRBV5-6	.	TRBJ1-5	CASSFGAGDSNQPQHF	TGTGCCAGCAGCTTTGGTGCAGGGGATAGCAATCAGCCCCAGCATTTT
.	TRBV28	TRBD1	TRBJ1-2	CASKTGQGGGHGYTF	TGTGCCAGCAAAACTGGACAGGGGGGTGGTCATGGCTACACCTTC
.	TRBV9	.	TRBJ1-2	CASSAPSTGLDGYTF	TGTGCCAGCAGCGCCCCCTCCACAGGGCTCGATGGCTACACCTTC
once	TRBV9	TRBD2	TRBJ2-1	CASSVVRSSGPNEQFF	TGTGCCAGCAGCGTAGTTAGGTCTAGCGGGCCCAATGAGCAGTTCTTC
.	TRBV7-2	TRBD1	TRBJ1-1	CASSLETGGLRNTEAFF	TGTGCCAGCAGCTTGGAGACAGGGGGCTTGAGGAACACTGAAGCTTTCTTT
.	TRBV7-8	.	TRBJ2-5	CASSLLDWGTQYF	TGTGCCAGCAGCTTGCTGGACTGGGGGACCCAGTACTTC
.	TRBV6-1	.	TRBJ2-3	CASSEHIGGTTDTQYF	TGTGCCAGCAGTGAGCACATCGGGGGAACCACAGATACGCAGTATTTT
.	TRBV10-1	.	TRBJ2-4	CASIRGGPRLAKNIQYF	TGCGCCAGCATCAGAGGCGGTCCTCGCCTAGCCAAAAACATTCAGTACTTC
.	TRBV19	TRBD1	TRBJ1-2	CASSRKGQGARAINYGYTF	TGTGCCAGTAGTAGGAAGGGACAGGGGGCGAGAGCTATAAACTATGGCTACACCTTC
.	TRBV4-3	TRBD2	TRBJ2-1	CASSRLLAGGEEQFF	TGCGCCAGCAGCCGCCTCCTAGCGGGAGGGGAAGAGCAGTTCTTC
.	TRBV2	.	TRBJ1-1	CASTNWEGLSTEAFF	TGTGCCAGCACAAACTGGGAGGGTTTGAGCACTGAAGCTTTCTTT
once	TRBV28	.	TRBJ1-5	CASKEDSNQPQHF	TGTGCCAGCAAGGAGGATAGCAATCAGCCCCAGCATTTT
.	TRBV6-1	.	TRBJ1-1	CASSEDREVNTEAFF	TGTGCCAGCAGTGAAGACCGGGAGGTGAACACTGAAGCTTTCTTT
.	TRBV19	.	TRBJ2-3	CASTGEWGLGDTQYF	TGTGCCAGTACAGGGGAATGGGGATTGGGAGATACGCAGTATTTT
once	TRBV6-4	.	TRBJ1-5	CASSDGGGYSNQPQHF	TGTGCCAGCAGTGACGGGGGGGGGTATAGCAATCAGCCCCAGCATTTT
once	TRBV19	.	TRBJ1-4	CASRGRAEEKLFF	TGTGCCAGTAGAGGGAGGGCCGAAGAAAAACTGTTTTTT
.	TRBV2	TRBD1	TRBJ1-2	CASSTRDRANYGYTF	TGTGCCAGCAGTACTAGGGACAGAGCTAACTATGGCTACACCTTC
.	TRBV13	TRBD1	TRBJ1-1	CASSSNRGAEAFF	TGTGCCAGCAGCTCCAACAGGGGCGCTGAAGCTTTCTTT
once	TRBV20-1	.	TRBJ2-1	CSASIREQFF	TGCAGTGCTAGCATCAGGGAGCAGTTCTTC
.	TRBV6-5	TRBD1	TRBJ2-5	CASSVYRGRRETQYF	TGTGCCAGCAGTGTTTACAGGGGGCGCCGAGAGACCCAGTACTTC
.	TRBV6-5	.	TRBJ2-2	CASSYQTGELFF	TGTGCCAGCAGTTACCAAACCGGGGAGCTGTTTTTT
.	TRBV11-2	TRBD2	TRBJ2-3	CASSYWGLAGVRTDTQYF	TGTGCCAGCAGCTACTGGGGTCTAGCGGGAGTGCGCACAGATACGCAGTATTTT
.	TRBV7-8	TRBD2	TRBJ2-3	CASSFLAGSTDTQYF	TGTGCCAGCAGCTTCTTAGCGGGAAGCACAGATACGCAGTATTTT
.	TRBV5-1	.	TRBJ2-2	CASGAGAGTGELFF	TGCGCCAGCGGCGCGGGGGCGGGCACCGGGGAGCTGTTTTTT
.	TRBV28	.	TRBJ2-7	CASSLRPLGGVLEQYF	TGTGCCAGCAGTTTACGGCCCCTTGGCGGAGTCCTCGAGCAGTACTTC
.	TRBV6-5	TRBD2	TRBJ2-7	CASSIGTSGEQYF	TGTGCCAGCAGTATCGGGACTAGCGGAGAGCAGTACTTC
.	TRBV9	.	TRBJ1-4	CASSLGQIGEKLFF	TGTGCCAGCAGCCTAGGACAGATTGGTGAAAAACTGTTTTTT
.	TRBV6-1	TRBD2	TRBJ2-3	CASSEEGLAGLTDTQYF	TGTGCCAGCAGTGAAGAGGGACTAGCGGGGCTCACAGATACGCAGTATTTT
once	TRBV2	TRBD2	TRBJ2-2	CASTGLAGLRDTGELFF	TGTGCCAGCACGGGACTAGCGGGTTTAAGGGACACCGGGGAGCTGTTTTTT
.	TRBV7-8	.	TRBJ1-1	CASSVRTENTEAFF	TGTGCCAGCAGTGTAAGGACAGAGAACACTGAAGCTTTCTTT
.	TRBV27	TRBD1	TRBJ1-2	CASSLDRDKSFGYTF	TGTGCCAGCAGTTTGGACAGGGATAAGAGTTTTGGCTACACCTTC
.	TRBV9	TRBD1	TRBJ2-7	CASSVDRDYEQYF	TGTGCCAGCAGCGTTGACAGGGACTACGAGCAGTACTTC
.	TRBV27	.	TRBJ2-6	CASSPLASGANVLTF	TGTGCCAGCAGTCCGCTAGCTTCAGGGGCCAACGTCCTGACTTTC
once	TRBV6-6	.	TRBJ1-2	CASSRNRDGYTF	TGTGCCAGCAGTCGAAACAGGGATGGCTACACCTTC
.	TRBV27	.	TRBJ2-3	CASNTLTGTDTQYF	TGTGCCAGCAATACCCTGACAGGCACAGATACGCAGTATTTT
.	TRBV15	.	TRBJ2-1	CATSPPGWDEQFF	TGTGCCACCAGTCCCCCGGGTTGGGATGAGCAGTTCTTC
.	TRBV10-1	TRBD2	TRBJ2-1	CASSESPSGRANEQFF	TGCGCCAGCAGTGAGTCCCCCAGCGGGAGGGCCAATGAGCAGTTCTTC
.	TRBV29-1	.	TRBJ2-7	CSVAITGYNEQYF	TGCAGCGTTGCTATTACGGGGTACAACGAGCAGTACTTC
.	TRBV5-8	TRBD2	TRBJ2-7	CASSLGLAGIYEQYF	TGTGCCAGCAGCTTGGGGCTAGCGGGTATCTACGAGCAGTACTTC
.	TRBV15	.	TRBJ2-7	CATSRSTEAYEQYF	TGTGCCACCAGCAGATCGACAGAAGCCTACGAGCAGTACTTC
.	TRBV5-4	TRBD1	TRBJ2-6	CASSSGTGPSGANVLTF	TGTGCCAGCAGCTCCGGGACAGGTCCTTCCGGGGCCAACGTCCTGACTTTC
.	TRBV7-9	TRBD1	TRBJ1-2	CASSLGGGQGRIVGYTF	TGTGCCAGCAGCTTAGGAGGGGGACAGGGAAGGATCGTTGGCTACACCTTC
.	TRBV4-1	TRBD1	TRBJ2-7	CASSPRDRAYEQYF	TGCGCCAGCAGCCCTAGAGACAGGGCCTACGAGCAGTACTTC
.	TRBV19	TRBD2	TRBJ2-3	CASSIGSGFTDTQYF	TGTGCCAGTAGTATTGGTAGCGGGTTCACAGATACGCAGTATTTT
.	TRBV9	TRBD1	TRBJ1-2	CASSVSTGAGYTF	TGTGCCAGCAGCGTGTCCACAGGGGCCGGCTACACCTTC
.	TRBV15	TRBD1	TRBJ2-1	CATSRALGQGPYNEQFF	TGTGCCACCAGCAGAGCTCTAGGACAGGGGCCCTACAATGAGCAGTTCTTC